Each of the 13 T cell receptor beta chains below was sequenced from the same sample in a study of blood T cells in healthy people across ages. A second PCR, run for roughly 6 to 11 cycles, used a sample-barcoded 5' primer plus a J-beta primer mix. TCRdb used MiXCR to reprocess the 5' RACE reads, holding one entry per CDR3 protein. The sample has some 700,000 distinct CDR3 sequences; approximately 43% are singletons. The sample consisted of blood. These receptor sequences come from a woman aged 55-75 years in good health.

This clonotype was seen ten or more times. The chain uses TRBV29-1 and TRBJ2-1, with D perhaps being TRBD1 or TRBD2 (5 bases each). The CDR3 loop spans 13 amino acids. Looked up from germline, CDR1 is SQVTM and CDR2 is ANQGSEA. Trimming stripped 2 bases from V and 9 bases from J, with 14 bases between. The CDR3 sequence: CSVERGVGIEQFF. The CDR3, as DNA: TGCAGCGTTGAAAGGGGTGTCGGGATTGAGCAGTTCTTC.

This clonotype was recorded at least ten times. This chain joins TRBV29-1 and TRBJ2-7; 11 nucleotides match TRBD1. CDR1 is SQVTM, CDR2 ANQGSEA, per germline. The CDR3 sequence is 12 residues long. Germline trimming cut 8 bases from V and 6 bases from J; bases unmatched to any gene: 6. The chain's CDR3 is CSSRTGGAEQYF. The CDR3 DNA follows: TGCAGCTCAAGGACAGGGGGCGCCGAGCAGTACTTC.

This clonotype was observed a few times. The rearrangement joins TRBV11-2 to TRBJ2-3, with a possible D match to TRBD1 (6 bases). Germline V gene data show CDR1 as SGHAT and CDR2 as FQNNGV. The CDR3 is made up of 16 amino acids. Trimming left V 4 bases short and J 0 bases short, with 14 bases between. CDR3 amino acids: CASSSGAGISTDTQYF. The DNA for the CDR3 is TGTGCCAGCAGCTCAGGGGCCGGTATCAGCACAGATACGCAGTATTTT. Combining the CDR3 with reference TRBV11-2 and TRBJ2-3 gives the whole variable domain EAGVAQSPRYKIIEKRQSVAFWCNPISGHATLYWYQQILGQGPKLLIQFQNNGVVDDSQLPKDRFSAERLKGVDSTLKIQPAKLEDSAVYLCASSSGAGISTDTQYFGPGTRLTVL.

There are many counts of this clonotype. V gene TRBV10-3 combines with J gene TRBJ1-1; no firm D call. The germline V and J ends were trimmed by 7 bases and 0 bases, with 9 bases remaining between them. Germline V gene sequence: CDR1 ENHRY, CDR2 SYGVKD. The CDR3 has 13 amino acids. Written as DNA, the CDR3 is TGTGCCATCACAGCAGCTTTGAACACTGAAGCTTTCTTT. Its translation is CAITAALNTEAFF.

Only a few counts were recorded for this clonotype. The rearrangement uses TRBV7-2 and TRBJ2-1; 13 bases map to TRBD2. Looked up from germline, CDR1 is SGHTA and CDR2 is FQGNSA. Trimming cost V 3 bases and J 8 bases; bases outside gene matches: 1. The CDR3 covers 14 residues. The DNA of the CDR3 is TGTGCCAGCAGCTTCGGACTAGCGGGGGATGAGCAGTTCTTC. Translation gives CASSFGLAGDEQFF.

This rearrangement joins TRBV20-1 to TRBJ1-1; D gene unclear. Trimming stripped 0 bases from V and 10 bases from J, with 12 bases between. The germline V gene has CDR1 DFQATT and CDR2 SNEGSKA (reference sequence). The CDR3 length is 12 residues. Here the CDR3 DNA reads TGCAGTGCTAGAGAGTCTGCCTTGGGAGCTTTCTTT. This encodes CSARESALGAFF.

As concerns this clonotype: A read error may produce the germline difference seen at one junction end. The V and J genes are TRBV29-1 and TRBJ2-2; 7 bases align to TRBD1. The CDR3 is 14 amino acids. Per the germline V gene, CDR1 is SQVTM and CDR2 is ANQGSEA. CDR3 amino acids: CSVQPGQNTGEQFF. The DNA of the CDR3 is TGCAGCGTCCAACCGGGACAGAACACCGGGGAGCAGTTTTTT.

This clonotype was recorded a few times. V and J are TRBV6-6 and TRBJ2-7; 8 bases are a match to TRBD2. This CDR3 has 17 amino acids. The V gene's germline CDR1 is MNHNY and CDR2 SVGAGI (reference sequence). V was pared by 6 bases and J by 0 bases, with 13 bases of the junction left unmatched. In DNA form, the CDR3 reads TGTGCCAGCAGCCTCCCTTCCGGGGGGGGCCTCTCCTACGAGCAGTACTTC. Residues: CASSLPSGGGLSYEQYF.

With regard to this clonotype: Given a much more abundant clone one base away, this may be a read error. The CDR3 protein is CSAGDPLGETQYF. DNA for the CDR3: TGCAGTGCCGGGGACCCGCTAGGGGAGACCCAGTACTTC. The rearrangement links TRBV20-1 to TRBJ2-5; D possibly uses TRBD1 or TRBD2 (5 bases each). The V and J ends lost 6 bases and 5 bases respectively, with 16 bases between them. The CDR3 consists of 13 residues. Germline V gene lookup returns CDR1 DFQATT and CDR2 SNEGSKA (reference sequence).

This clonotype was seen ten or more times. CDR3 residues: CASRAWGRSYEQYF. Written as DNA, the CDR3 is TGTGCCAGCAGGGCCTGGGGACGGTCCTACGAGCAGTACTTC. This sequence joins TRBV12-3 or TRBV12-4 and TRBJ2-7; D is tentatively TRBD1 or TRBD2 (5 bases each). CDR3 size: 14 residues. Trimming cost V 6 bases and J 1 base, with 13 bases left between them.

In its sample, this clonotype was seen once. A much more abundant neighbour one base away suggests this may be a read error. V is TRBV24-1 and J is TRBJ2-3; D is ambiguous. There are 13 residues in the CDR3. Trimming left V 3 bases short and J 2 bases short, with 5 bases between. CDR1 and CDR2 from the germline V gene are KGHDR and SFDVKD. In nucleotides, the CDR3 is TGTGCCACCAGTGATGCCCCCACAGATACGCAGTATTTT. Translation: CATSDAPTDTQYF.

This clonotype was detected only a few times. The J gene is TRBJ1-5, the V gene TRBV7-4; 10 nucleotides align to TRBD1. Germline trimming cut 5 bases from V and 2 bases from J; bases unmatched to any gene: 9. The CDR3 spans 17 residues. Germline assignment: CDR1 SGHVT and CDR2 SQSDAQ. The CDR3 loop is CASSRGQGGLCNQPQHF. The CDR3 DNA sequence: TGTGCCAGCAGCCGTGGACAGGGGGGACTTTGCAATCAGCCCCAGCATTTT.

V usage is TRBV20-1 and J usage is TRBJ2-7; the D is unclear. This CDR3 is 12 amino acids long. CDR1 is DFQATT, CDR2 SNEGSKA, per germline (reference sequence). V was clipped by 3 bases and J by 2 bases, with 8 bases between them. CDR3 nucleotide sequence: TGCAGTGCTAGTCCCGGTACCTACGAGCAGTACTTC. Translated, it gives CSASPGTYEQYF.